Sequencing of this T cell receptor beta chain was carried out in a study of radiotherapy plus CTLA-4 blockade in lung cancer. The CDR3 contains 21 residues. Germline V gene data show CDR1 as LNHNV and CDR2 as YYDKDF (reference sequence). With 0 bases removed from V and 1 base from J, the gap between germline ends came to 25 bases. The repertoire was sequenced with immunoSEQ multiplex PCR; TCRdb's copy has only in-frame clones and lacks some. The sample holds some 70,000 clones, 79% seen once. Receiving focal radiation plus CTLA-4 blockade with ipilimumab were patients who had chemo-refractory metastatic non-small-cell lung cancer.

This rearrangement joins TRBV15 to TRBJ1-3; the D gene is possibly TRBD1 (6 bases). The sample consisted of peripheral blood, taken from a patient treated with radiotherapy plus ipilimumab. The sequence was obtained from a human donor with non-small cell lung cancer who had a complete response to radiotherapy plus ipilimumab. The CDR3 nucleotides read TGTGCCACCAGCAGAGATGCTCTCCGGGACGGCCTTCAGGGGTCTGGAAACACCATATATTTT. Translating gives CATSRDALRDGLQGSGNTIYF. The whole variable domain, filled in from reference TRBV15 and TRBJ1-3, reads DAMVIQNPRYQVTQFGKPVTLSCSQTLNHNVMYWYQQKSSQAPKLLFHYYDKDFNNEADTPDNFQSRRPNTSFCFLDIRSPGLGDTAMYLCATSRDALRDGLQGSGNTIYFGEGSWLTVV.